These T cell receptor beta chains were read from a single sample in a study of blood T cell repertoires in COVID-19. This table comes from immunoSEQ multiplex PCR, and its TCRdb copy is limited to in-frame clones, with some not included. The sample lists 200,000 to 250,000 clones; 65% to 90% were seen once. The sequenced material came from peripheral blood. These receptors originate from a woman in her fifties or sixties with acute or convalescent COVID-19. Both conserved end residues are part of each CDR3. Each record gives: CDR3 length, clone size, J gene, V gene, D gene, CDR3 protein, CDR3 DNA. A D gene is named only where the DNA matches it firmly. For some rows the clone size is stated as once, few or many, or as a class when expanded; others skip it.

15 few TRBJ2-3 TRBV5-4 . CASSLRETGTDTQYF TGTGCCAGCAGCTTACGGGAGACGGGCACAGATACGCAGTATTTT
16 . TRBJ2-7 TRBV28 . CASSLPGEGYDYEQYF TGTGCCAGCAGTTTACCGGGGGAAGGCTACGACTACGAGCAGTACTTC
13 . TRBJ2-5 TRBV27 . CASSSTNWETQYF TGTGCCAGCAGTTCGACAAATTGGGAGACCCAGTACTTC
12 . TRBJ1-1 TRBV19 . CASRDMTTEAFF TGTGCCAGTAGAGACATGACCACTGAAGCTTTCTTT
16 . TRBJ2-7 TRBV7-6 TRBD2 CASSVGTSDNPYEQYF TGTGCCAGCAGCGTCGGGACTAGCGACAATCCCTACGAGCAGTACTTC
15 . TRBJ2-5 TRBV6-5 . CASSKGSFSGETQYF TGTGCCAGCAGCAAGGGAAGTTTTAGCGGAGAGACCCAGTACTTC
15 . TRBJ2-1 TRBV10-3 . CAISVAGDSYNEQFF TGTGCCATCAGTGTTGCGGGTGACTCCTACAATGAGCAGTTCTTC
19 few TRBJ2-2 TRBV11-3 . CASQVEIWTDQDDTGELFF TGTGCCAGTCAGGTTGAAATCTGGACAGACCAAGACGACACCGGGGAGCTGTTTTTT
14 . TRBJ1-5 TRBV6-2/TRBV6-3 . CASSYYQGYQPQHF TGTGCCAGCAGTTATTATCAGGGGTATCAGCCCCAGCATTTT
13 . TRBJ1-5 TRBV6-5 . CASVQDYRQPQHF TGTGCCAGCGTTCAGGACTATCGACAGCCCCAGCATTTT
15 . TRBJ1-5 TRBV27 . CASSLKGGGNQPQHF TGTGCCAGCAGTTTAAAGGGGGGGGGCAATCAGCCCCAGCATTTT
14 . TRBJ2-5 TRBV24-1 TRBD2 CATSQPGGQETQYF TGTGCCACCAGCCAACCGGGGGGGCAAGAGACCCAGTACTTC
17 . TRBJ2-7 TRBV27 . CASSLWGPKQGAYEQYF TGTGCCAGCAGTTTATGGGGCCCAAAACAGGGCGCCTACGAGCAGTACTTC
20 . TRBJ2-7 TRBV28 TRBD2 CASSRWGLAGRNGGTREQYF TGTGCCAGCAGTCGATGGGGACTAGCGGGAAGGAATGGCGGGACTAGGGAGCAGTACTTC
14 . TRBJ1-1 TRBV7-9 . CASSLAAFGTEAFF TGTGCCAGCAGCTTAGCAGCTTTCGGCACTGAAGCTTTCTTT
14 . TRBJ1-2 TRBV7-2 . CASSPPQGLNGYTF TGTGCCAGCAGCCCGCCTCAGGGCCTCAATGGCTACACCTTC
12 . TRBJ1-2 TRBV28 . CASSVRLYGYTF TGTGCCAGCAGTGTACGACTCTATGGCTACACCTTC
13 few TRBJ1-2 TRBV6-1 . CASSEQGYDGYTF TGTGCCAGCAGTGAACAGGGGTACGATGGCTACACCTTC
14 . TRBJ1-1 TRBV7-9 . CASSLVRGLDEAFF TGTGCCAGCAGCTTAGTTCGGGGGTTAGATGAAGCTTTCTTT
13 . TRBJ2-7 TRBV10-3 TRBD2 CAIRASGGYEQYF TGTGCCATCAGGGCTAGCGGGGGTTACGAGCAGTACTTC
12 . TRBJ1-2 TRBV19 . CASSTPGVGYTF TGTGCCAGTAGTACACCAGGGGTTGGCTACACCTTC
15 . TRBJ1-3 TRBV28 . CASSFGRHSGNTIYF TGTGCCAGCAGTTTCGGGAGGCACTCTGGAAACACCATATATTTT
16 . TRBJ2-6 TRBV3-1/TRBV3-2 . CASSHYRSSGANVLTF TGTGCCAGCAGCCATTACAGGAGCTCTGGGGCCAACGTCCTGACTTTC
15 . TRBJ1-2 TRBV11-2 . CASSSLVGGLGGYTF TGTGCCAGCAGCTCACTAGTGGGAGGATTGGGTGGCTACACCTTC
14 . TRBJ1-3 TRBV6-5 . CASSYQPGGNTIYF TGTGCCAGCAGTTACCAACCGGGAGGAAACACCATATATTTT
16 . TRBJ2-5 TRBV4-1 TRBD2 CASSQEIAGGLKTQYF TGCGCCAGCAGCCAAGAGATAGCGGGAGGCTTAAAGACCCAGTACTTC
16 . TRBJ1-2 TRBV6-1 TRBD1 CASSANPGQSNYGYTF TGTGCCAGCAGTGCTAACCCGGGACAGTCTAACTATGGCTACACCTTC
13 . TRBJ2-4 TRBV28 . CASSSPAKNIQYF TGTGCCAGCAGTTCCCCGGCCAAAAACATTCAGTACTTC
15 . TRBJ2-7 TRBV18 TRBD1 CASSRTGTGLNEQYF TGTGCCAGCTCAAGAACCGGGACAGGTCTGAACGAGCAGTACTTC
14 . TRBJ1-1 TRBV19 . CASSYRTQNTEAFF TGTGCCAGTAGCTACAGGACCCAGAACACTGAAGCTTTCTTT
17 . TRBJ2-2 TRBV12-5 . CASGLVSQMSNTGELFF TGTGCTAGTGGTTTGGTATCACAGATGAGTAACACCGGGGAGCTGTTTTTT
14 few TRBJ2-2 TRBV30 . CACMRRGHTGELFF TGTGCCTGTATGCGTCGGGGTCACACCGGGGAGCTGTTTTTT
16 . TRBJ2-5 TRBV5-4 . CASSSRQAGTQETQYF TGTGCCAGCAGTTCCCGCCAGGCGGGGACCCAAGAGACCCAGTACTTC
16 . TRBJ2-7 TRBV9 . CASSVGLVREVGEQYF TGTGCCAGCAGCGTAGGCCTCGTCAGGGAGGTCGGCGAGCAGTACTTC
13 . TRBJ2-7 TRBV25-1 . CASREAASYEQYF TGTGCCAGTAGAGAAGCGGCCTCCTACGAGCAGTACTTC
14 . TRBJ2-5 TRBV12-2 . CASRFSREQETQYF TGTGCAAGTCGCTTTTCCCGGGAGCAAGAGACCCAGTACTTC